Presented here are 11 T cell receptor beta chains from one specimen sequenced in a study of blood T cell repertoires in COVID-19. Profiling relied on immunoSEQ multiplex PCR, and the TCRdb table lists in-frame clones only, not all of them. The repertoire holds about 81,000 clones, with roughly four fifths as singletons. Sequences were obtained from peripheral blood. Source of these receptors: a man in his 60s with acute or convalescent COVID-19.

The chain is built from TRBV5-5 and TRBJ2-3, with 9 nucleotides matching TRBD2. The CDR3 is made up of 17 amino acids. The V gene end was trimmed by 0 bases and the J gene end by 0 bases; junction bases not matched to a gene: 5. Per the germline V gene, CDR1 is SGHKS and CDR2 is YYEKEE (reference sequence). CDR3 loop: CASSLGGGALSTDTQYF. CDR3 nucleotide sequence: TGTGCCAGCAGCTTGGGCGGGGGGGCCCTGAGCACAGATACGCAGTATTTT. The complete variable domain, with remaining parts taken from reference TRBV5-5 and TRBJ2-3, reads DAGVTQSPTHLIKTRGQQVTLRCSPISGHKSVSWYQQVLGQGPQFIFQYYEKEERGRGNFPDRFSARQFPNYSSELNVNALLLGDSALYLCASSLGGGALSTDTQYFGPGTRLTVL.

Concerning this clone: Other DNA sequences in the same sample also yield this CDR3. The chain recombines TRBV7-9 with TRBJ2-7; D perhaps matches TRBD2 (6 bases). Trimming took 6 bases from V and 4 from J, leaving 16 bases between them. The CDR3 loop spans 14 amino acids. In germline, CDR1 is SEHNR, CDR2 FQNEAQ (reference sequence). CDR3 amino acids: CASSSGGPFYEQYF. CDR3 DNA: TGTGCCAGCAGTAGCGGAGGGCCCTTTTACGAGCAGTACTTC.

This rearrangement joins TRBV5-4 to TRBJ2-3, with D maybe TRBD1 (6 bases). V shed 0 bases and J shed 5 bases, with 19 bases lying between them. This CDR3 comprises 17 residues. The germline V gene encodes CDR1 SGHNT and CDR2 YYREEE (reference sequence). The DNA of the CDR3 is TGTGCCAGCAGCTTGGCCTTAAGACGAGGGGGTGAAGATACGCAGTATTTT. Translation gives CASSLALRRGGEDTQYF.

This chain connects TRBV30 to TRBJ1-1; a weak D match, TRBD1 (6 bases). Trimming took 5 bases from V and 0 from J, leaving 10 bases between them. The CDR3 extends over 13 amino acids. CDR1 and CDR2 (germline): GTSNPN, SVGIG (reference sequence). CDR3 sequence: CAWVGQMNTEAFF. CDR3 sequence (DNA): TGTGCCTGGGTAGGACAGATGAACACTGAAGCTTTCTTT.

The chain couples TRBV2 to TRBJ2-5; a weak D match, TRBD2 (5 bases). Trimming took 7 bases from V and 2 from J, leaving 8 bases between them. Germline V gives CDR1 SNHLY, CDR2 FYNNEI. The CDR3 is 12 residues long. In DNA form, the CDR3 reads TGTGCCAGCACGGGGTGGCAAGAGACCCAGTACTTC. This encodes CASTGWQETQYF.

The chain combines TRBV27 with TRBJ1-6; TRBD1 might be the D (6 bases). The CDR3 length is 14 residues. V lost 2 bases to trimming and J lost 10 bases, with 12 bases between them. Germline V CDR1 and CDR2: MNHEY, SMNVEV (reference sequence). In DNA, the CDR3 is TGTGCCAGCAGTTTAACAGGGATCGGCTCACCCCTCCACTTT. Residues: CASSLTGIGSPLHF.

This clone is a singleton in its sample. The CDR3 nucleotides read TGTGCCAGCAGGGATATGATTGGCGGGAACACTGAAGCTTTCTTT. This codes for CASRDMIGGNTEAFF. V usage is TRBV6-5 and J usage is TRBJ1-1; the D is unclear. Germline values: CDR1 MNHEY, CDR2 SVGAGI. Deletions cut 6 bases from V and 1 base from J, with 15 bases between. This CDR3 region has 15 residues.

The chain combines TRBV29-1 with TRBJ1-1, with TRBD1 matching over 8 bases. The CDR3 is made up of 16 amino acids. Germline V lookup: CDR1 SQVTM, CDR2 ANQGSEA. V gave up 7 bases and J gave up 0 bases; unmatched junction bases: 13. CDR3 bases: TGCAGCGCCATCGGGACAGGCATTAATATGAACACTGAAGCTTTCTTT. It translates to CSAIGTGINMNTEAFF.

This chain connects TRBV27 to TRBJ2-7; D might be TRBD1 (5 bases). This CDR3 is 14 amino acids long. The V and J ends lost 6 bases and 4 bases respectively, with 16 bases between them. Germline V CDR1 and CDR2: MNHEY, SMNVEV (reference sequence). CDR3 residues: CASRRGTGAYEQYF. For the CDR3, the DNA is TGTGCCAGCAGAAGGGGTACTGGAGCGTACGAGCAGTACTTC.

The CDR3, as DNA: TGTGCCAGCAGTTACTCACAGGACCCATTCTACGAGCAGTACTTC. As protein: CASSYSQDPFYEQYF. The rearrangement uses TRBV6-5 and TRBJ2-7; perhaps TRBD1 as D (5 bases). Between the trimmed V and J ends, which lost 0 bases and 3 bases, there was a span of 12 bases. This CDR3 is built from 15 residues. The germline gives CDR1 MNHEY, CDR2 SVGAGI.

The chain links TRBV20-1 to TRBJ2-7; 7 positions match TRBD2. The CDR3 has 11 amino acids. The V segment lost 4 bases and the J segment 4 bases; nucleotides outside the gene matches: 1. Germline CDR1 and CDR2: DFQATT and SNEGSKA (reference sequence). CDR3 residues: CSANSGYEQYF. As DNA, the CDR3 is TGCAGTGCTAATAGCGGGTACGAGCAGTACTTC.